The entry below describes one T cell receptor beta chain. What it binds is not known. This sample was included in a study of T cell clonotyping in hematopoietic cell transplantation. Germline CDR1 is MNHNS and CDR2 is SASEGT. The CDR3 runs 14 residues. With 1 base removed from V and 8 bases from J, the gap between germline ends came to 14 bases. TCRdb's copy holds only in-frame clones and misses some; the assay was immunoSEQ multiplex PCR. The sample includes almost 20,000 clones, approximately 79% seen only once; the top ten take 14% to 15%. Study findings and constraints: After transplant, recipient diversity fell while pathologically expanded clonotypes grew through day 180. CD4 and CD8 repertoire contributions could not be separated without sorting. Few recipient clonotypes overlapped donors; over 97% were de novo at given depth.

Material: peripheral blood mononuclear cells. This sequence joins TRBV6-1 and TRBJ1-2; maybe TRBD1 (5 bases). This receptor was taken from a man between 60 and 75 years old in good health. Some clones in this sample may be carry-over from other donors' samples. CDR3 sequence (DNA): TGTGCCAGCAGTGAAGGGGGGACCTTATACGGCTACACCTTC. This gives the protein CASSEGGTLYGYTF.